Presented here are 6 T cell receptor beta chains from one specimen sequenced in a study of CD8+ T cells in alopecia areata (dated by TCRdb to 2016 to 2019). Per the publication, the time point label means: around 22 weeks on oral tofacitinib. In the paper's terms, the treatment or condition label means: oral pan-JAK inhibitor, 5-10 mg twice daily. The library came from the immunoSEQ multiplex PCR assay. For TCR sequencing, RNA was extracted from every sample and reverse transcribed into cDNA to serve as template. The source is immuneACCESS, and TCRdb retained only in-frame sequences with V and J called. Part of the clones is not carried over; for the studies checked, unresolved V genes explain less than half of this, and the remainder is unexplained. For this sample there are 190,000 or so clones; under 60% appear just once. Over 9.5% of the sample is taken by the ten largest. Sequencing was performed on CD8+ T cells sorted from blood, taken at week 24, from a patient treated with tofacitinib. The receptors stem from a human donor with alopecia areata.

The rearrangement uses TRBV13 and TRBJ1-2, with 9 bases lining up with TRBD1. The CDR3 sequence is 16 residues long. J was trimmed by 6 bases and V by 0 bases; bases with no gene match: 8. The germline CDR1 and CDR2 sequences are PRHDT and FYEKMQ (reference sequence). This chain's CDR3 is CASSLGEGTGKDGYTF. In DNA form, the CDR3 reads TGTGCCAGCAGCTTAGGAGAGGGGACAGGGAAAGATGGCTACACCTTC.

The CDR3 region has the DNA TGTGCCAGCAGTCCAGGGGGCTTATGGGGCTACACCTTC. This encodes CASSPGGLWGYTF. The chain carries TRBV27 and TRBJ1-2; TRBD1 matches 8 bases. The CDR3 has 13 amino acids. Germline trimming cut 5 bases from V and 8 bases from J; bases unmatched to any gene: 7. CDR1 is MNHEY and CDR2 is SMNVEV in the germline V gene (reference sequence).

The rearrangement links TRBV4-2 to TRBJ2-7, with D perhaps TRBD2 (6 bases). This CDR3 has 14 residues. Deletions cut 0 bases from V and 4 bases from J, with 10 bases between. Germline V gene data show CDR1 as LGHNA and CDR2 as YNFKEQ. CDR3 DNA sequence: TGTGCCAGCAGCCAAGAAGCGGGCGGTTACGAGCAGTACTTC. Protein: CASSQEAGGYEQYF.

The CDR3 nucleotides are TGCGCCAGCAGCCAAGGGGCGGCTCATAATTCACCCCTCCACTTT. Protein product: CASSQGAAHNSPLHF. The rearrangement joins TRBV4-1 to TRBJ1-6; D unclear. Trimming stripped 1 base from V and 5 bases from J, with 9 bases between. This CDR3 is 15 amino acids long. The germline V gene has CDR1 MGHRA and CDR2 YSYEKL.

This chain connects TRBV13 to TRBJ2-2; 9 bases fit TRBD2. This CDR3 has 16 residues. Per germline, CDR1 PRHDT and CDR2 FYEKMQ (reference sequence). Unmatched junction bases numbered 8, after V lost 5 bases and J lost 4 bases. The CDR3 loop is CASSGAGTSLTGELFF. For the CDR3, the DNA is TGTGCCAGCAGCGGAGCCGGGACTAGCCTCACCGGGGAGCTGTTTTTT.

CDR3 coding DNA: TGCGCCAGCAGCCCGGGGGGGAGCTCCTACAATGAGCAGTTCTTC. Its protein is CASSPGGSSYNEQFF. The V call is TRBV5-1, the J call TRBJ2-1, with TRBD2 identical over 8 bases. Looked up from germline, CDR1 is SGHRS and CDR2 is YFSETQ. The trim removed 4 bases at V and 0 bases at J, leaving 3 bases unmatched. CDR3 length equals 15 residues.